This TCR beta chain originates from a study of CD8 T cells in Susac syndrome. The CDR3 runs 16 residues. CDR1 is DFQATT, CDR2 SNEGSKA, per germline (reference sequence). The ends lost 0 bases at V and 9 bases at J; junction bases unmatched: 14. Recently defined diagnostic criteria classed the Susac syndrome patients as definite or probable. When the RNA was reverse transcribed, random hexamers were used with an input of roughly 0.45 to 1 ug. The authors amplified TCR beta CDR3 across 54 Vbeta and 13 Jbeta using immunoSEQ multiplex PCR. TCRdb reprocessed the immunoSEQ multiplex PCR reads with MiXCR, giving one entry per CDR3 protein. The data hold roughly 76,000 distinct CDR3 sequences, with approximately 95% observed a single time.

The chain couples TRBV20-1 to TRBJ2-1, with TRBD2 matching over 7 bases. Sequencing used CD8+ T cells from PBMCs. The sequence was collected from a human donor with Susac syndrome. CDR3 region: CSARDPAGVSYGEQFF. The CDR3 bases are TGCAGTGCTAGAGATCCGGCGGGAGTCTCGTATGGTGAGCAGTTCTTC.